The sequence of this TCR beta chain was determined in a study of shared clonotypes between healthy human individuals. Overall study context: In total, the donors were two women and a few men aged 18 to 49. Study-level results: Represented genetic and exposure-history diversity was restricted by having few donors. Clonotype sharing among the donors was expected to vary with sequencing depth.

Execution of the assay was at deep level. Data came from immunoSEQ multiplex PCR; TCRdb stores just in-frame clones and leaves some out. The sample gives about 530,000 clones, about three quarters of which show up once; under 15% is in the top ten. Turning to this clone: Antigen: not known.

This sequence was found in a woman in her 40s in good health. Some clones in this sample may be carry-over from other donors' samples. The sequencing sample was made of PBMCs.

The DNA for the CDR3 is TGTGCCAGCAGACCTGGACTAGCGGTCTACGAGCAGTACTTC. Translating it yields CASRPGLAVYEQYF. The chain recombines TRBV6-5 with TRBJ2-5; TRBD2 matches at 10 bases. Judging by the DNA end, TRBJ2-7 fits better; the J call may be wrong. CDR3 length equals 14 residues. CDR1 is MNHEY and CDR2 is SVGAGI in the germline V gene.